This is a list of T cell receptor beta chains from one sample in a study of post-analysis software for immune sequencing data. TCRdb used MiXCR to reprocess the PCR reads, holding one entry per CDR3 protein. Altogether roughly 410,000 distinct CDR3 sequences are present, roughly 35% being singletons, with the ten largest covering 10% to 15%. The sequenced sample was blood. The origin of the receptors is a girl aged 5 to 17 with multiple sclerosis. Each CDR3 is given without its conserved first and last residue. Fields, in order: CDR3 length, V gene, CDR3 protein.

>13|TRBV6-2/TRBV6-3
ASSSASATMRKLF
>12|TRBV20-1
SADRAAHTGELF
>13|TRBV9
ASSRQRALYNEQF
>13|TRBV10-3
AISGIGTRDVEQF
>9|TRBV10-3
AISFSDTQY
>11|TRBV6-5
ASSRDRVYEQY
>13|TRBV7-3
ASSISGGSTDTQY
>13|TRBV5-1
ASSFSGSSYNEQF
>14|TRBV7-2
ASSLGGTSGANVLT
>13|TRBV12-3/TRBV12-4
ASSHTGYSNQPQH
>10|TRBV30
AWSGQGDGYT
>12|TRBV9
ASSVDREQETQY
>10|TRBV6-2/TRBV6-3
ASSYGARTQY
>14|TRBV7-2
ASSLVGSGGPREQY
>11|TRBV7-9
ASSLDSYQPQH
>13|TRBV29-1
SVQGAPRGSDIQY
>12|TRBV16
ASSQSRGNSEQY
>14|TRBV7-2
ASSPKAPGGRDTQY
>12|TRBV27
AGRDVAGANVLT
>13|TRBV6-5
ASIHDSLANYGYT
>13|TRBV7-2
ASSLTGRHQETQY
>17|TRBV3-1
ASSPTLGQGNSGANVLT
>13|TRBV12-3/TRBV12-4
ASTEQGALGSPLH
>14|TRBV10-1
ASSPGPTRSYNEQF
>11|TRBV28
ASSLFGAETQY
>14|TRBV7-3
ASSQRLAGVENEQF
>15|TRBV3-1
ASSQNIGSSSNQPQH
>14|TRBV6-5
ASSLVFSDSSYEQY
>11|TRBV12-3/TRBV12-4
ASSYRGGETQY
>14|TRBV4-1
ASSQKESGRDYGYT
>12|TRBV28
ASSSGGGSSEQY
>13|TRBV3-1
ASSHGTTTNYGYT
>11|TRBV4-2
ASSPSTGYGYT
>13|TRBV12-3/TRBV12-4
ASSYKDREGQPQH
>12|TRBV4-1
ASSPLGGDGGYT
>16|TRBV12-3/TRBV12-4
ASSLWGLAGGSTDTQY
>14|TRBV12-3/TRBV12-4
ASSLTGTGGFYEQY
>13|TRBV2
ASTKGRGGYEKLF
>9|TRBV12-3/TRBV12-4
ASRSAAEQY
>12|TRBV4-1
ASSLGTGDYGYT
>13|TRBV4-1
ASSRPGTGKETQY
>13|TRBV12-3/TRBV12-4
ASSLSRGVQETQY
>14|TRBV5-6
ASSRRDRGLNYGYT
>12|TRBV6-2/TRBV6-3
ASSSLGQGNIQY
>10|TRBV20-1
RVGTGGTEAF
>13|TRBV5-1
ASSEPTGGEETQY
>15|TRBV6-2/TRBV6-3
ASSYETGGAGQETQY
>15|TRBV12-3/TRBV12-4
ASSLQARGGSTDTQY
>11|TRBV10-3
AIREPQGTLTF
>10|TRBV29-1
STWDFTDTQY
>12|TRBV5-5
ASSAGYGSYEQY
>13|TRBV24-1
ATSDLTGPAGELF
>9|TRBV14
ASSQGPGYT
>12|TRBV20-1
SARAWSSSNEQF
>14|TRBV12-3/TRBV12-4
ASTTSGGGQNGELF